Below, 4 T cell receptor beta chains from the same sample are listed, as sequenced in a study of T cells in Graves' hyperthyroidism and ophthalmopathy. TCR beta CDR3 regions were amplified from RNA. The TCR CDR3 was amplified in a first-round RT-PCR using the HTBI primer set. Each CDR3 protein gets one entry after TCRdb re-called the multiplex PCR reads with MiXCR. The repertoire holds hundreds of thousands of distinct CDR3 sequences, with 15% to 19% as singletons. Input material: blood. These receptor sequences come from a woman younger than 30 with Graves' hyperthyroidism that later progressed to Graves' ophthalmopathy.

As to this clonotype: Germline and junction disagree at one end, which may indicate a read error. V gene TRBV20-1 combines with J gene TRBJ2-1; 10 bases fit TRBD2. Germline V lookup: CDR1 DFQATT, CDR2 SNEGSKA (reference sequence). The CDR3 is 17 residues long. CDR3 DNA: TGCAGTGCTAGAGATCGCCGGACTAGCGGATACAACAATGCGCAGTTCTTC. Protein product: CSARDRRTSGYNNAQFF.

This clonotype showed up many times. CDR3 DNA: TGTGCCAGCAGTTTGTCAGTGGAGGGGAGAGGCTACACCTTC. It codes for CASSLSVEGRGYTF. The chain joins TRBV28 to TRBJ1-2, with D perhaps matching TRBD1 (5 bases). The CDR3 runs to 14 residues. The V gene's germline CDR1 is MDHEN and CDR2 SYDVKM. V was cut by 3 bases and J by 8 bases, with 16 bases left in between.

This clonotype occurred many times. The chain joins TRBV11-3 to TRBJ2-2; tentatively, D is TRBD2 (6 bases). Trimming left V 7 bases short and J 4 bases short, with 7 bases between. The CDR3 consists of 12 residues. Germline V CDR1 and CDR2: SGHNT, YENEEA. Here the CDR3 DNA reads TGTGCCAGCAACGGGGGCACCGGGGAGCTGTTTTTT. This codes for CASNGGTGELFF.

This clonotype was counted only a few times. The rearrangement joins TRBV19 to TRBJ1-1; D unresolved. The CDR3 extends over 15 amino acids. From germline, CDR1 is LNHDA and CDR2 SQIVND (reference sequence). The V end lost 3 bases, the J end lost 2 bases, and 13 bases lay between the germline ends. CDR3 coding DNA: TGTGCCAGTAGTATCCGGGCGCTTGGAAACACTGAAGCTTTCTTT. It specifies CASSIRALGNTEAFF.